The 26 T cell receptor beta chains listed next were all sequenced from one sample in a study of blood T cell repertoires in COVID-19. Profiling relied on immunoSEQ multiplex PCR, and the TCRdb table lists in-frame clones only, not all of them. Seen here are around 120,000 clones, more than 75% observed once, and the top ten hold almost 30%. Source material: peripheral blood. Receptors were obtained from an older woman with acute or convalescent COVID-19.

V gene TRBV3-1 (or the pseudogene TRBV3-2) combines with J gene TRBJ2-7; 11 bases match TRBD2. V was pared by 3 bases and J by 6 bases, with 7 bases of the junction left unmatched. Germline CDR1 reads LGHDT; CDR2 reads YNNKEL (reference sequence). The CDR3 length is 15 residues. The CDR3 bases are TGTGCCAGCAGCCAGCTTAGCGGGGGGGCCTTCGAGCAGTACTTC. This encodes CASSQLSGGAFEQYF.

The chain recombines TRBV6-1 with TRBJ1-1; no clear D. The germline V gene has CDR1 MNHNS and CDR2 SASEGT. This CDR3 is 13 amino acids long. V was pared by 5 bases and J by 0 bases, with 7 bases between. CDR3 sequence reads: CASSSDMNTEAFF. CDR3 in DNA: TGTGCCAGCAGTTCAGACATGAACACTGAAGCTTTCTTT.

CDR3 DNA sequence: TGTGCCAGCAGTTCTTCCGGGACAGTTCCGGGCTACACCTTC. This encodes CASSSSGTVPGYTF. The chain joins TRBV28 to TRBJ1-2; TRBD1 aligns across 7 bases. The V segment lost 4 bases and the J segment 8 bases; nucleotides outside the gene matches: 10. Germline lookup yields CDR1 MDHEN and CDR2 SYDVKM. The CDR3 contains 14 residues.

The chain employs TRBV5-1 and TRBJ1-4; 7 bases fit TRBD1. V lost 4 bases to trimming and J lost 4 bases; unmatched junction nucleotides: 4. CDR3 length: 14 amino acids. Germline loops: CDR1 SGHRS, CDR2 YFSETQ. For the CDR3, the DNA is TGCGCCAGCAGCCCCGGGACAGTTAATGAAAAACTGTTTTTT. This sequence encodes CASSPGTVNEKLFF. The full variable domain, completed using reference TRBV5-1 and TRBJ1-4, is KAGVTQTPRYLIKTRGQQVTLSCSPISGHRSVSWYQQTPGQGLQFLFEYFSETQRNKGNFPGRFSGRQFSNSRSEMNVSTLELGDSALYLCASSPGTVNEKLFFGSGTQLSVL.

The V and J genes are TRBV7-9 and TRBJ2-3; D uncertain. The germline V gene encodes CDR1 SEHNR and CDR2 FQNEAQ (reference sequence). V was shortened by 4 bases and J by 2 bases, with 13 bases between the two germline ends. The CDR3 covers 15 residues. CDR3 in DNA: TGTGCCAGCAGCTCACGCATTGCAGACACAGATACGCAGTATTTT. Translating gives CASSSRIADTDTQYF.

CDR3 in amino acids: CASSLAGGETDTQYF. In nucleotides, the CDR3 is TGTGCCAGCAGTCTCGCGGGGGGAGAGACAGATACGCAGTATTTT. The chain is built from TRBV6-5 and TRBJ2-3, with 8 bases aligning to TRBD2. Germline trimming cut 5 bases from V and 3 bases from J; bases unmatched to any gene: 7. This CDR3 comprises 15 residues. Germline V gene lookup returns CDR1 MNHEY and CDR2 SVGAGI.

The chain uses TRBV18 and TRBJ1-3; TRBD1 matches 7 bases. Germline lookup yields CDR1 KGHSH and CDR2 LQKENI. This CDR3 comprises 15 residues. Germline trimming cut 2 bases from V and 6 bases from J; bases unmatched to any gene: 7. The CDR3 nucleotides read TGTGCCAGCTCACCAGCACAGGGGAGGTCAAACACCATATATTTT. Its translation: CASSPAQGRSNTIYF.

This clone was detected once. Here the CDR3 DNA reads TGTGCCAGTAGTATCATCGGGGGTACGCAGTATTTT. This translates into CASSIIGGTQYF. The chain joins TRBV19 to TRBJ2-3; TRBD2 is a possible D gene (6 bases). Germline V gene sequence: CDR1 LNHDA, CDR2 SQIVND (reference sequence). V was pared by 3 bases and J by 8 bases, with 9 bases between. CDR3 length: 12 residues.

This rearrangement joins TRBV11-2 to TRBJ2-7, with 8 bases aligning to TRBD2. The V gene's germline CDR1 is SGHAT and CDR2 FQNNGV. CDR3 size: 14 residues. The V and J ends lost 4 bases and 2 bases, in that order; junction bases with no gene match: 4. DNA of the CDR3: TGTGCCAGCAGCTCGAGCGGGGGAACCTACGAGCAGTACTTC. As protein: CASSSSGGTYEQYF.

The chain joins TRBV10-1 to TRBJ2-1; TRBD2 aligns across 10 bases. V was pared by 5 bases and J by 10 bases, with 11 bases of the junction left unmatched. The CDR3 is 15 residues long. CDR1 and CDR2 (germline): WNHNN, SYGVQD (reference sequence). The CDR3 sequence is CASSSGAGGPREQFF. The DNA of the CDR3 is TGCGCCAGCAGTTCGGGAGCGGGGGGGCCGAGGGAGCAGTTCTTC.

This chain connects TRBV30 to TRBJ2-5; 7 bases agree with TRBD1. The CDR3 extends over 11 amino acids. The V gene end was trimmed by 5 bases and the J gene end by 5 bases; junction bases not matched to a gene: 2. Germline V gene sequence: CDR1 GTSNPN, CDR2 SVGIG (reference sequence). CDR3 coding DNA: TGTGCCTGGGACAGGGTTGAGACCCAGTACTTC. This codes for CAWDRVETQYF.

This clone was observed a few times. J is TRBJ1-6 and V is TRBV28, with TRBD1 as a possible D gene (5 bases). Trimming stripped 5 bases from V and 5 bases from J, with 22 bases between. The CDR3 totals 18 residues. Germline assignment: CDR1 MDHEN and CDR2 SYDVKM. CDR3 nucleotide sequence: TGTGCCAGCAGTCCCGGGGGGGTCAGAACGACAGATAATTCACCCCTCCACTTT. Amino acids: CASSPGGVRTTDNSPLHF.

This chain joins TRBV21-1 and TRBJ2-7; the table's D call, TRBD1, has no DNA check behind it. TRBV21-1 is described as a pseudogene. The CDR3 has 15 residues. The CDR3 bases are TGTGCCAGCCCCAAAGCTGGGGGCTCCGCCTACGAGCAGTACTTC. It is translated as CASPKAGGSAYEQYF.

Worth noting for this clone: This sample also contains other DNA sequences that code for the same CDR3. The chain carries TRBV2 and TRBJ1-5; 7 bases agree with TRBD1. The CDR3 runs to 13 residues. Per germline, CDR1 SNHLY and CDR2 FYNNEI. The ends lost 6 bases at V and 4 bases at J; junction bases unmatched: 3. CDR3 protein: CASRDRRNQPQHF. CDR3 coding DNA: TGTGCCAGCAGGGACAGGAGGAATCAGCCCCAGCATTTT.

The V gene is TRBV3-1 (or the pseudogene TRBV3-2), the J gene TRBJ2-5, with TRBD2 matching 8 bases. The CDR3 totals 15 residues. The J segment lost 5 bases and the V segment lost 1 base, leaving 6 bases of the junction unmatched. CDR1 and CDR2 from the germline V gene are LGHDT and YNNKEL (reference sequence). For the CDR3, the DNA is TGTGCCAGCAGCCAAGGAAGGACTAGCCGGGAGACCCAGTACTTC. Amino acids: CASSQGRTSRETQYF.

This sequence joins TRBV27 and TRBJ2-3, with 7 positions matching TRBD2. The CDR3 length is 14 residues. Germline-derived CDR1 and CDR2 are MNHEY and SMNVEV (reference sequence). V lost 8 bases and J lost 4; bases outside the gene matches: 9. The CDR3 coding sequence is TGTGCCAGCCAAGCCCACGGGGGGTCAGATACGCAGTATTTT. Translation gives CASQAHGGSDTQYF.

A single count supports this clone. V is TRBV18 and J is TRBJ1-4; 8 nucleotides align to TRBD1. J lost 8 bases, V lost 0 bases, and 5 bases had no gene match. This CDR3 is built from 15 residues. Germline V CDR1 and CDR2: KGHSH, LQKENI. The DNA of the CDR3 is TGTGCCAGCTCACCACCGGACAGGGCGAGGGAAAAACTGTTTTTT. Translating gives CASSPPDRAREKLFF.

The J gene is TRBJ1-2, the V gene TRBV5-5, with 8 positions matching TRBD1. The CDR3 contains 15 residues. Germline V gene lookup returns CDR1 SGHKS and CDR2 YYEKEE (reference sequence). Germline trimming cut 4 bases from V and 4 bases from J; bases unmatched to any gene: 9. CDR3 sequence reads: CASSPTTGDGYGYTF. The CDR3 DNA reads TGTGCCAGCAGCCCTACGACAGGGGACGGCTATGGCTACACCTTC.

This clone appeared a single time. At one of its ends the junction is not consistent with the germline gene, which may arise from a read error. The genes are TRBV9 and TRBJ2-2; perhaps TRBD1 as D (6 bases). The germline V gene encodes CDR1 SGDLS and CDR2 YYNGEE. The CDR3 spans 17 residues. The DNA for the CDR3 is TGTGCCAGCAGGGGATCCAACAGGGACACGAAGACCGGGGAGCTGTTTTTT. Translating it yields CASRGSNRDTKTGELFF.

This chain links TRBV2 with TRBJ1-5; 9 bases line up with TRBD1. The CDR3 has 16 residues. Germline loops: CDR1 SNHLY, CDR2 FYNNEI. With 4 bases clipped from V and 6 bases from J, the junction kept 10 bases outside the gene matches. CDR3 protein: CASSALRQGEGQPQHF. The DNA of the CDR3 is TGTGCCAGCAGTGCACTTCGACAGGGGGAGGGTCAGCCCCAGCATTTT.

The chain is built from TRBV10-2 and TRBJ1-5; D uncertain. Germline V gene sequence: CDR1 WSHSY, CDR2 SAAADI. V shed 2 bases and J shed 0 bases, with 5 bases lying between them. The CDR3 contains 14 residues. In nucleotides, the CDR3 is TGCGCCAGCAGTGAGGTAAATAGCAATCAGCCCCAGCATTTT. Amino acid sequence: CASSEVNSNQPQHF.

The V call is TRBV10-3, the J call TRBJ2-2, with D perhaps TRBD1 (6 bases). Trimming stripped 10 bases from V and 5 bases from J, with 17 bases between. The CDR3 extends over 14 amino acids. Per the germline V gene, CDR1 is ENHRY and CDR2 is SYGVKD. CDR3 loop: CATTGPGETGELFF. In DNA form, the CDR3 reads TGTGCCACAACAGGGCCAGGGGAAACCGGGGAGCTGTTTTTT.

The rearrangement joins TRBV9 to TRBJ2-5; 9 positions agree with TRBD2. The CDR3 spans 15 residues. V dropped 3 bases and J dropped 5; count of bases not matched to a gene: 8. The V gene's germline CDR1 is SGDLS and CDR2 YYNGEE. CDR3 in DNA: TGTGCCAGCAGCGAGAGCCTAGCGGGAAGGGAGACCCAGTACTTC. Amino acid sequence: CASSESLAGRETQYF.

The chain links TRBV28 to TRBJ1-1; 8 nucleotides line up with TRBD1. The CDR3 is 15 amino acids. In germline, CDR1 is MDHEN, CDR2 SYDVKM. The ends lost 6 bases at V and 1 base at J; junction bases unmatched: 7. The CDR3 bases are TGTGCCAGCAGCCATCACGGACAGGGGAACACTGAAGCTTTCTTT. Protein product: CASSHHGQGNTEAFF.

The chain employs TRBV7-6 and TRBJ2-7; 9 bases fit TRBD1. Germline-derived CDR1 and CDR2 are SGHVS and FNYEAQ. V shed 6 bases, J shed 1 base, and the junction held 7 bases outside the gene matches. This CDR3 contains 15 residues. The DNA of the CDR3 is TGTGCCAGCAGTTTTGGACAGGGGACTTCCTACGAGCAGTACTTC. This translates into CASSFGQGTSYEQYF.

V gene TRBV7-9 combines with J gene TRBJ1-2, with D perhaps matching TRBD1 (5 bases). Germline V gives CDR1 SEHNR, CDR2 FQNEAQ (reference sequence). The V end was cut by 3 bases, the J end by 2 bases, with 13 bases between. The CDR3 consists of 15 residues. CDR3 sequence reads: CASSFEGAPNYGYTF. As DNA, the CDR3 is TGTGCCAGCAGCTTTGAAGGGGCCCCAAACTATGGCTACACCTTC.